These T cell receptor beta chains were read from a single sample in a study of blood T cell repertoires in COVID-19. The data were produced by immunoSEQ multiplex PCR, yet TCRdb's version contains in-frame clones alone and is incomplete. The data show approximately 250,000 clones, approximately 85% seen once. Sequencing input: peripheral blood. The receptors originated from an elderly woman with COVID-19, enrolled during active disease. Both conserved end residues are part of each CDR3. D genes are given only for firm matches. The size field is filled for only some rows; it gives once, few, many or a size class.

abundance: once; j_gene: TRBJ2-5; v_gene: TRBV2; d_gene: TRBD2; CDR3nt: TGTGCCAGCAGGCAGACTAGCGGGGCTATTGAGACCCAGTACTTC; CDR3aa: CASRQTSGAIETQYF
abundance: NA; j_gene: TRBJ1-1; v_gene: TRBV18; d_gene: TRBD1; CDR3nt: TGTGCCAGCTCTCTGGGACAGCGGAACACTGAAGCTTTCTTT; CDR3aa: CASSLGQRNTEAFF
abundance: NA; j_gene: TRBJ2-2; v_gene: TRBV4-1; d_gene: TRBD2; CDR3nt: TGCGCCAGCAGCCAAGGGGCGGGGGGCTACACCGGGGAGCTGTTTTTT; CDR3aa: CASSQGAGGYTGELFF
abundance: NA; j_gene: TRBJ2-7; v_gene: TRBV4-2; d_gene: TRBD2; CDR3nt: TGTGCCAGCAGCCTCCTAGCGGGGGGCTACGAGCAGTACTTC; CDR3aa: CASSLLAGGYEQYF
abundance: NA; j_gene: TRBJ1-1; v_gene: TRBV7-9; d_gene: NA; CDR3nt: TGTGCCAGCAGCGCGGACATGAACACTGAAGCTTTCTTT; CDR3aa: CASSADMNTEAFF
abundance: NA; j_gene: TRBJ2-5; v_gene: TRBV7-2; d_gene: TRBD2; CDR3nt: TGTGCCAGCAGCTTAAACCTAGCGGGGGGTAAGACCCAGTACTTC; CDR3aa: CASSLNLAGGKTQYF
abundance: NA; j_gene: TRBJ2-5; v_gene: TRBV6-1; d_gene: TRBD1; CDR3nt: TGTGCCAGCAGTGAACAGACAGGGGTAGAGACCCAGTACTTC; CDR3aa: CASSEQTGVETQYF
abundance: NA; j_gene: TRBJ2-6; v_gene: TRBV29-1; d_gene: TRBD1; CDR3nt: TGCAGCGCATCGACAGGGTCTGGGGCCAACGTCCTGACTTTC; CDR3aa: CSASTGSGANVLTF
abundance: NA; j_gene: TRBJ2-5; v_gene: TRBV4-1; d_gene: NA; CDR3nt: TGCGCCAGCAGCCGGGGGCCACAAGAGACCCAGTACTTC; CDR3aa: CASSRGPQETQYF
abundance: once; j_gene: TRBJ1-5; v_gene: TRBV6-6; d_gene: NA; CDR3nt: TGTGCCAGCAGAGGGGGAGGCAATCAGCCCCAGCATTTT; CDR3aa: CASRGGGNQPQHF
abundance: NA; j_gene: TRBJ2-3; v_gene: TRBV24-1; d_gene: TRBD1; CDR3nt: TGTGCCACGGGACAGGTCAATGCGGATACGCAGTATTTT; CDR3aa: CATGQVNADTQYF
abundance: NA; j_gene: TRBJ2-7; v_gene: TRBV28; d_gene: NA; CDR3nt: TGTGCCAGCAACGGAGGGGGCGCAGGGACACGCTACGAGCAGTACTTC; CDR3aa: CASNGGGAGTRYEQYF
abundance: few; j_gene: TRBJ1-2; v_gene: TRBV20-1; d_gene: TRBD1; CDR3nt: TGCAGTGCCTGGACAGGGGGAGGCTACACCTTC; CDR3aa: CSAWTGGGYTF
abundance: NA; j_gene: TRBJ1-2; v_gene: TRBV19; d_gene: TRBD1; CDR3nt: TGTGCCAGTAGTATAGAGGGACAGAGATCTAACTATGGCTACACCTTC; CDR3aa: CASSIEGQRSNYGYTF
abundance: once; j_gene: TRBJ2-1; v_gene: TRBV6-5; d_gene: NA; CDR3nt: TGTGCCAGCAGTTACTCGATAGGGAGAGGGAATGAGCAGTTCTTC; CDR3aa: CASSYSIGRGNEQFF
abundance: NA; j_gene: TRBJ1-1; v_gene: TRBV6-5; d_gene: NA; CDR3nt: TGTGCCAGCAGTTTCCAGGGCGACACTGAAGCTTTCTTT; CDR3aa: CASSFQGDTEAFF
abundance: NA; j_gene: TRBJ1-2; v_gene: TRBV19; d_gene: NA; CDR3nt: TGTGCCAGTAGTATAAGACAGATTACCTATGGCTACACCTTC; CDR3aa: CASSIRQITYGYTF
abundance: once; j_gene: TRBJ2-5; v_gene: TRBV3-1/TRBV3-2; d_gene: NA; CDR3nt: TGTGCCAGCAGCCAAGATAGTAAGGGGAGGGAGACCCAGTACTTC; CDR3aa: CASSQDSKGRETQYF
abundance: NA; j_gene: TRBJ2-3; v_gene: TRBV5-1; d_gene: TRBD1; CDR3nt: TGCGCCAGCAGCCCTGGACAGGTTAAAGATACGCAGTATTTT; CDR3aa: CASSPGQVKDTQYF
abundance: NA; j_gene: TRBJ2-3; v_gene: TRBV6-5; d_gene: NA; CDR3nt: TGTGCCAGCAGTTACTCGGGCTCCTACACAGATACGCAGTATTTT; CDR3aa: CASSYSGSYTDTQYF
abundance: NA; j_gene: TRBJ2-3; v_gene: TRBV19; d_gene: TRBD2; CDR3nt: TGTGCCAGTAGTATCAGCGGGACTAGCAAGACAGATACGCAGTATTTT; CDR3aa: CASSISGTSKTDTQYF
abundance: NA; j_gene: TRBJ1-5; v_gene: TRBV6-5; d_gene: NA; CDR3nt: TGTGCCAGCAGGAGGAATCAGCCCCAGCATTTT; CDR3aa: CASRRNQPQHF
abundance: few; j_gene: TRBJ2-3; v_gene: TRBV20-1; d_gene: NA; CDR3nt: TGCAGTGCTAGTCCTCCCCCTGCAGATACGCAGTATTTT; CDR3aa: CSASPPPADTQYF
abundance: NA; j_gene: TRBJ1-1; v_gene: TRBV12-3/TRBV12-4; d_gene: TRBD1; CDR3nt: TGTGCCAGCAGTTTTCGACAGGGGATAGCTTTCTTT; CDR3aa: CASSFRQGIAFF
abundance: few; j_gene: TRBJ1-2; v_gene: TRBV9; d_gene: TRBD1; CDR3nt: TGTGCCAGCAGCGCCGGGACAGGGATGTCAAACTATGGCTACACCTTC; CDR3aa: CASSAGTGMSNYGYTF
abundance: NA; j_gene: TRBJ1-1; v_gene: TRBV10-3; d_gene: NA; CDR3nt: TGTGCCATCAGTGGAGAGACAGGCCCCGGGTACATTGAAGCTTTCTTT; CDR3aa: CAISGETGPGYIEAFF
abundance: NA; j_gene: TRBJ1-2; v_gene: TRBV7-2; d_gene: TRBD1; CDR3nt: TGTGCCAGCAGCCGGAACCGGGACAGCTATGGCTACACCTTC; CDR3aa: CASSRNRDSYGYTF
abundance: NA; j_gene: TRBJ1-4; v_gene: TRBV5-1; d_gene: NA; CDR3nt: TGCGCCAGCAGCTCGGGCCGGGAGGAATGGTACAATGAAAAACTGTTTTTT; CDR3aa: CASSSGREEWYNEKLFF
abundance: NA; j_gene: TRBJ1-2; v_gene: TRBV3-1/TRBV3-2; d_gene: NA; CDR3nt: TGTGCCAGCAGCCAAGAAGGGAGCTATGGCTACACCTTC; CDR3aa: CASSQEGSYGYTF
abundance: NA; j_gene: TRBJ1-2; v_gene: TRBV19; d_gene: NA; CDR3nt: TGTGCCAGTAGCTCTCCCACCGCCCGGGGGGCTTATGGCTACACCTTC; CDR3aa: CASSSPTARGAYGYTF
abundance: NA; j_gene: TRBJ1-5; v_gene: TRBV19; d_gene: NA; CDR3nt: TGTGCCAGTACCTCCGGTGCAGGGGATAGTCAGCCCCAGCATTTT; CDR3aa: CASTSGAGDSQPQHF